This T cell receptor (beta chain) was recorded in a study of identical twins. The CDR3 consists of 15 residues. Trimming shortened V by 5 bases and J by 6 bases, and 19 bases separated the two germline ends. This clonotype showed up just a few times. Its specificity is not known. TCRdb itself ran the 5' RACE reads through MiXCR, one entry per CDR3 protein. The profile shows some 760,000 distinct CDR3 sequences, 15% to 20% of them singletons. Everyone who donated was a healthy Caucasian. Notes on the study in general: Within cord blood, abundant beta clonotypes carried fewer insertions, but memory repertoires showed no such trend.

This sample also appeared in a second study, on T cells expressing NK-cell markers. From that second work: In a handful of donors, dominant clonotypes made up 28.3-60.1% of CD3+CD56-NKG2C+ cells.

J is TRBJ1-2 and V is TRBV12-3 or TRBV12-4; maybe TRBD1 (5 bases). This TCR was sampled from a young woman in good health. The sample taken for sequencing was PBMCs. Here the CDR3 DNA reads TGTGCCAGCAGTACCGGGAGGCAGGGTGTACATGGCTACACCTTC. Amino acids: CASSTGRQGVHGYTF.